This T cell receptor beta chain was captured in a study of shared clonotypes between healthy human individuals. Profiling relied on immunoSEQ multiplex PCR, and the TCRdb table lists in-frame clones only, not all of them. Found here are hundreds of thousands of clones, 98% of them singletons; the top ten hold 0.3%. Points on this clone: The antigen is undetermined.

The study, taken as a whole, reports: Clonotype sharing across donors was expected to vary with sequencing depth.

CD45RO-negative cells were positively selected for CCR7, leaving out terminally differentiated effector memory CD45RA+ cells. The TCR sequence derives from a man between 25 and 39 years old in good health. Material for sequencing was naive CD8+ T cells sorted from blood.

In nucleotides, the CDR3 is TGTGCCAGCCATATAAAGTCAAGAAAGACCTATGGCTACACCTTC. Protein: CASHIKSRKTYGYTF. V and J are TRBV9 and TRBJ1-2; D unresolved. The germline V gene has CDR1 SGDLS and CDR2 YYNGEE. V was trimmed by 7 bases and J by 4 bases, leaving 20 bases between them. CDR3 length: 15 residues.